This T cell receptor beta chain is drawn from a study of T cells after posttransplantation cyclophosphamide. With respect to this clone: What it binds is unknown.

Regarding the study as a whole: Recipient CMV seropositivity and CMV reactivation strongly tracked TRB clonality. TRB overlap between skin or GI tissue T cells and blood was limited.

The naive gate required viable CD3+CD4+ or CD3+CD8+ cells with CCR7+CD45RA+CD45RO-CD95-CD27+CD28+ phenotype. This CDR3 is 18 amino acids long. In germline, CDR1 is SGHTA, CDR2 FQGNSA. V was clipped by 6 bases and J by 6 bases, with 27 bases between them. Profiling relied on immunoSEQ multiplex PCR, and the TCRdb table lists in-frame clones only, not all of them. Of roughly 2,100 clones detected, around 95% appear once; the ten largest clones hold about 1.4%. The V call is TRBV7-2, the J call TRBJ2-1; possible D gene TRBD2, 6 bases. Sequencing was carried out using naive CD8+ T cells sorted from PBMCs. This sequence was found in a woman aged 55 to 70 in good health, CMV-negative, and a related stem cell transplant donor. CDR3 loop: CASSKKGPGGPGTNEQFF. For the CDR3, the DNA is TGTGCCAGCAGTAAAAAAGGCCCCGGGGGACCGGGCACCAATGAGCAGTTCTTC.